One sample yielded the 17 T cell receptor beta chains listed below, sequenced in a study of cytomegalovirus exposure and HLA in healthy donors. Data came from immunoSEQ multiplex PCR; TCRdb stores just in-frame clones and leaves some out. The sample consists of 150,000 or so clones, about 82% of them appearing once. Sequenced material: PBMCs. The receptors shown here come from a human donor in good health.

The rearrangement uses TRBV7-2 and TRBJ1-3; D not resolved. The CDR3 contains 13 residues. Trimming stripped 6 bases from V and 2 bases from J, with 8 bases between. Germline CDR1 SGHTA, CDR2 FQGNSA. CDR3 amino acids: CASSPTTGNTIYF. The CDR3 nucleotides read TGTGCCAGCAGTCCGACTACTGGAAACACCATATATTTT.

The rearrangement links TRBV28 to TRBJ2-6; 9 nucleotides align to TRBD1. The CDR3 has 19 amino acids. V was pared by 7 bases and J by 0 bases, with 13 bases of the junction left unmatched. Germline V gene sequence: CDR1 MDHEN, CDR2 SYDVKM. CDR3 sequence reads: CASTPGGGTGPSGANVLTF. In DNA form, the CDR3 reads TGTGCCAGCACTCCTGGGGGAGGGACAGGGCCCTCTGGGGCCAACGTCCTGACTTTC.

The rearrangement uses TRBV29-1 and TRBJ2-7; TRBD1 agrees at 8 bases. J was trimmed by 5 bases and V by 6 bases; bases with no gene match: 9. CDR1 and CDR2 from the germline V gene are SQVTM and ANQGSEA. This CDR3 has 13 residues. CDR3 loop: CSVLDDRGHEQYF. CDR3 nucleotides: TGCAGCGTCCTAGACGACAGGGGACACGAGCAGTACTTC.

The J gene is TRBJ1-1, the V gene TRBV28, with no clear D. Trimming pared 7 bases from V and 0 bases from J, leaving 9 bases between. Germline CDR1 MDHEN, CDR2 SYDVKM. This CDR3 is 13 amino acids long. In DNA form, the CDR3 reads TGTGCCAGCAACCAGGAAATGAACACTGAAGCTTTCTTT. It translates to CASNQEMNTEAFF.

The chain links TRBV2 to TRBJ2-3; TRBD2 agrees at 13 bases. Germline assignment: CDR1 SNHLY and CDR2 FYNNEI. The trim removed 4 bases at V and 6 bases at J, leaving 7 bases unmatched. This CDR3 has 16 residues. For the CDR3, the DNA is TGTGCCAGCAGTGCGAAGACTAGCGGGGGGACCGATACGCAGTATTTT. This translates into CASSAKTSGGTDTQYF.

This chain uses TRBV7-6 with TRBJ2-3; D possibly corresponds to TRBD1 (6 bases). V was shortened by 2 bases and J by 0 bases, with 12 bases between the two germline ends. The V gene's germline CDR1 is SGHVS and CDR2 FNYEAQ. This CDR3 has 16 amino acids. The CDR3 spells CASSLQDRISTDTQYF. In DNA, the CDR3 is TGTGCCAGCAGCTTACAGGACAGAATTAGCACAGATACGCAGTATTTT.

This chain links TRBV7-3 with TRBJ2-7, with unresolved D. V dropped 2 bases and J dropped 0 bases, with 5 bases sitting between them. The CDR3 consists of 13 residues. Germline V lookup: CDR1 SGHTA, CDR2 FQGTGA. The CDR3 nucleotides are TGTGCCAGCAGCTTATACAGCTCCTACGAGCAGTACTTC. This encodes CASSLYSSYEQYF.

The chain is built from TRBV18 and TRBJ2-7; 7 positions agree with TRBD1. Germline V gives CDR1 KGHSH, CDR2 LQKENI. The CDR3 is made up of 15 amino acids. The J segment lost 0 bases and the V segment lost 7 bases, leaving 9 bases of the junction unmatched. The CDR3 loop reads CASLPTGISSYEQYF. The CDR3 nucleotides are TGTGCCAGCTTACCGACAGGGATTAGCTCCTACGAGCAGTACTTC.

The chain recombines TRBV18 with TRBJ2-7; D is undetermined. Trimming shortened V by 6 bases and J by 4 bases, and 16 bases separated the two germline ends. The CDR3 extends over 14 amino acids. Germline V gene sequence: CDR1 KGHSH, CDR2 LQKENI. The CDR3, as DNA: TGTGCCAGCTCTCTTACCCGCCTACTTTACGAGCAGTACTTC. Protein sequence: CASSLTRLLYEQYF.

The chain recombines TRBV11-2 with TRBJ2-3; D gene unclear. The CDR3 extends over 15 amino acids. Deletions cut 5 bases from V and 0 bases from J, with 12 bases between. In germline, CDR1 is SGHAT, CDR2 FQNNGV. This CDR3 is CASSGDSDSTDTQYF. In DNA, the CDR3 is TGTGCCAGCAGCGGAGACTCGGATAGCACAGATACGCAGTATTTT.

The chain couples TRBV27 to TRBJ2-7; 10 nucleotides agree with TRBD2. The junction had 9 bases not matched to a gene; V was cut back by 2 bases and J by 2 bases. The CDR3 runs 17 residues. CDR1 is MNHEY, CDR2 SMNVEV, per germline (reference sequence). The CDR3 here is CASSLRASGSSPYEQYF. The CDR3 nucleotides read TGTGCCAGCAGTTTAAGGGCTAGCGGGAGTAGTCCCTACGAGCAGTACTTC.

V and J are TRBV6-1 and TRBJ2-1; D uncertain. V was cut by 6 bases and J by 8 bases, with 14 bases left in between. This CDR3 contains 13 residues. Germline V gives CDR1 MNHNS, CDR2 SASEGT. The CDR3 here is CASRISSFDEQFF. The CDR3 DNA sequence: TGTGCCAGCAGGATTTCTAGTTTCGATGAGCAGTTCTTC.

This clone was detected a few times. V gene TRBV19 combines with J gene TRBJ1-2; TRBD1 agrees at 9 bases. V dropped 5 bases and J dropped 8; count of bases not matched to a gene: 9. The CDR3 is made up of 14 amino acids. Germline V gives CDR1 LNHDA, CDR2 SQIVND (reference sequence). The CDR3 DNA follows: TGTGCCAGTAGTCGGGACAGGGTGTATGGAGGCTACACCTTC. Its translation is CASSRDRVYGGYTF.

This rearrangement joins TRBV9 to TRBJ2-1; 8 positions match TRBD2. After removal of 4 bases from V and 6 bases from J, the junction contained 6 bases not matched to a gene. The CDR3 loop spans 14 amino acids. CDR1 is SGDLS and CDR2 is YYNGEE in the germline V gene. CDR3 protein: CASSSRGRFNEQFF. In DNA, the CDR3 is TGTGCCAGCAGCTCTCGCGGGAGGTTCAATGAGCAGTTCTTC.

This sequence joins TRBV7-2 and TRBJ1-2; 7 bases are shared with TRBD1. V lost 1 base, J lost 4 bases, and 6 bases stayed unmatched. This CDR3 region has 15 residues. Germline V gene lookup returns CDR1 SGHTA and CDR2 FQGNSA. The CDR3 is CASSLVQGDPYGYTF. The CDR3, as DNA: TGTGCCAGCAGCTTAGTTCAGGGGGACCCCTATGGCTACACCTTC.

CDR3: CASGNDRGLTGELFF. The DNA for the CDR3 is TGTGCCAGCGGAAACGACAGGGGGCTCACCGGGGAGCTGTTTTTT. The V gene is TRBV5-4, the J gene TRBJ2-2; 10 positions agree with TRBD1. Looked up from germline, CDR1 is SGHNT and CDR2 is YYREEE (reference sequence). Trimming at V came to 7 bases and at J to 4 bases, leaving 7 bases not matched to a gene. The CDR3 totals 15 residues.

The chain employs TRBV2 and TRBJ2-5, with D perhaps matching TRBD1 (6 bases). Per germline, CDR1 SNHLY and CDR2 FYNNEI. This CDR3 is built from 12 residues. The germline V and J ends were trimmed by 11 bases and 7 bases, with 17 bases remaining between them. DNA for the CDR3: TGTGCCGATACCGGGACAAAGGGGACCCAGTACTTC. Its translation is CADTGTKGTQYF.